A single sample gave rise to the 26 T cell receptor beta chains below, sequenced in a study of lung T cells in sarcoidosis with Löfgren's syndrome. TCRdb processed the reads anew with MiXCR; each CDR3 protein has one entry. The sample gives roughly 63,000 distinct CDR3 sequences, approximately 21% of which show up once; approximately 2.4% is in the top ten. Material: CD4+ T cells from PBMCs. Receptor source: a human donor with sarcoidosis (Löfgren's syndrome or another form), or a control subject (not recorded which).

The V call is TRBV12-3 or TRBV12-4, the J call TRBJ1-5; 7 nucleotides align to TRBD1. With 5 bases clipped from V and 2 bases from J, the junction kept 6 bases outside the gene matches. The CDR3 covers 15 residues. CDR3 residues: CASSLGQARNQPQHF. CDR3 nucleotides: TGTGCCAGCAGTCTAGGACAGGCACGCAATCAGCCCCAGCATTTT.

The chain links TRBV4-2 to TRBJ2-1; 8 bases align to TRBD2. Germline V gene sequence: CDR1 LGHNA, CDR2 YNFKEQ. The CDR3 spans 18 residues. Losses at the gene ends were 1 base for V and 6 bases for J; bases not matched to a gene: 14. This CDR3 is CASSQGQGLAQTINEQFF. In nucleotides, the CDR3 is TGTGCCAGCAGCCAAGGTCAAGGACTAGCCCAAACCATCAATGAGCAGTTCTTC.

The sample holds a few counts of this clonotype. Here the CDR3 reads CANSLKRSGYYEQYV. CDR3 coding DNA: TGTGCCAACAGCTTAAAGAGGTCAGGGTACTACGAGCAGTACGTC. The chain is built from TRBV7-8 and TRBJ2-7, with D possibly matching TRBD1 (5 bases). Germline V lookup: CDR1 SGHVS, CDR2 FQNEAQ. The CDR3 consists of 15 residues.

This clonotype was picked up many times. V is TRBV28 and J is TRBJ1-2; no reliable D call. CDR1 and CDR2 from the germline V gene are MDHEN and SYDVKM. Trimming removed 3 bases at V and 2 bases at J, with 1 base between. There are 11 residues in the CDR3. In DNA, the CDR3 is TGTGCCAGCAGTTTGAACTATGGCTACACCTTC. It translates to CASSLNYGYTF.

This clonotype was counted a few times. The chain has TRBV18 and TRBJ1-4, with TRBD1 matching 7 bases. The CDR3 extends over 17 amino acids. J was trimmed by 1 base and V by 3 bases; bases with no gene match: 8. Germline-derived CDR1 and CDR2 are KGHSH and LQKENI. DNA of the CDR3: TGTGCCAGCTCACCGGGGACAGTCTTTGAAACTAATGAAAAACTGTTTTTT. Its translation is CASSPGTVFETNEKLFF.

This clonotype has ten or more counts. The chain's CDR3 is CASSQRVPNTEAFF. DNA of the CDR3: TGTGCCAGCAGCCAAAGGGTCCCGAACACTGAAGCTTTCTTT. The chain joins TRBV3-1 to TRBJ1-1; D unresolved. CDR3 length equals 14 residues. Germline lookup yields CDR1 LGHDT and CDR2 YNNKEL (reference sequence). Between the trimmed V and J ends, which lost 2 bases and 1 base, there was a span of 8 bases.

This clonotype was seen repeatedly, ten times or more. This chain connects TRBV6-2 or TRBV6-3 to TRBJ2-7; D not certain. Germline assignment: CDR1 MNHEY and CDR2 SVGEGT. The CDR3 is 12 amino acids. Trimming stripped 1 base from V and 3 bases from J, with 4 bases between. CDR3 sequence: CASSYFGYEQYF. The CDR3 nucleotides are TGTGCCAGCAGTTACTTCGGCTACGAGCAGTACTTC.

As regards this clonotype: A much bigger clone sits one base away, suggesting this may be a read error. The CDR3 sequence: CASSLAGAITDTQYF. Here the CDR3 DNA reads TGTGCCAGCAGTCTAGCGGGGGCGATCACAGATACGCAGTATTTT. The V gene is TRBV12-3 or TRBV12-4, the J gene TRBJ2-3; 10 nucleotides line up with TRBD2. This CDR3 region has 15 residues.

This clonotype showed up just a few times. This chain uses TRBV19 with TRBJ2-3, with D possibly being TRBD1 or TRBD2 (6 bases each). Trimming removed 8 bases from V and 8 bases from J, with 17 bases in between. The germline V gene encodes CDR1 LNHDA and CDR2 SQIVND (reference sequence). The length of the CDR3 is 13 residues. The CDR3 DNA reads TGTGCCAGTTCGGGGGCCCTTCGAGCTACGCAGTATTTT. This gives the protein CASSGALRATQYF.

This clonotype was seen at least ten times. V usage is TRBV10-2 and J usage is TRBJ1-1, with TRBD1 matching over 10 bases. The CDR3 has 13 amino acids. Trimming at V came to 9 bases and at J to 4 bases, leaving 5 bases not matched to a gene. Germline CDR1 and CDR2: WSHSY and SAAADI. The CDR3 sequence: CASSTGGFTEAFF. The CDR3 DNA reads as TGCGCCAGTTCGACAGGGGGCTTCACTGAAGCTTTCTTT.

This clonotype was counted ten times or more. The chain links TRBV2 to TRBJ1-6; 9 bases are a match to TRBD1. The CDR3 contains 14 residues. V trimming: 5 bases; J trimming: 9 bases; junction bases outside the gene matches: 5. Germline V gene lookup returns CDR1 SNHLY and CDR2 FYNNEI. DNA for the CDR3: TGTGCCAGCAGTTCGGGACAGGGTTTTTCACCCCTCCACTTT. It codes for CASSSGQGFSPLHF. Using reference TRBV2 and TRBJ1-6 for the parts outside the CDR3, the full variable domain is EPEVTQTPSHQVTQMGQEVILRCVPISNHLYFYWYRQILGQKVEFLVSFYNNEISEKSEIFDDQFSVERPDGSNFTLKIRSTKLEDSAMYFCASSSGQGFSPLHFGNGTRLTVT.

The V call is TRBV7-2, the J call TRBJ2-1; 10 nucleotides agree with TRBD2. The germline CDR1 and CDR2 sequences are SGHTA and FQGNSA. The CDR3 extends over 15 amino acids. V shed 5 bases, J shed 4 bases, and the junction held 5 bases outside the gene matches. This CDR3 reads CASSPGLAAYNEQFF. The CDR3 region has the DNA TGTGCCAGCAGCCCCGGACTAGCGGCGTACAATGAGCAGTTCTTC.

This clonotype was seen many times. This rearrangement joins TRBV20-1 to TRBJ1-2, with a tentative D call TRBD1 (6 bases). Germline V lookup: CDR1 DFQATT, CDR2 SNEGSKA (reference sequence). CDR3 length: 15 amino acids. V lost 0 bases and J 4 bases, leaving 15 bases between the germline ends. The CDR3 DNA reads TGCAGTGCTAGAGAGCCCCTTGGAGGGGGCTATGGCTACACCTTC. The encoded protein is CSAREPLGGGYGYTF.

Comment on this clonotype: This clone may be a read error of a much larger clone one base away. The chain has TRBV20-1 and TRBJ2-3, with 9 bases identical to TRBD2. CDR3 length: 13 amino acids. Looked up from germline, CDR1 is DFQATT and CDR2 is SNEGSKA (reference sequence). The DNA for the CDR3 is TGCAGTGCCAAACTAGCGGGCTCAGATATGCAGTATTTT. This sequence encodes CSAKLAGSDMQYF.

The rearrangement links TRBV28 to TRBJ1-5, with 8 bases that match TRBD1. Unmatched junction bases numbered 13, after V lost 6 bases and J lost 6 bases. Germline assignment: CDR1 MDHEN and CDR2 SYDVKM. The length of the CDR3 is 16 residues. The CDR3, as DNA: TGTGCCAGCAGCTTCCCGACAGGGGCCACCAGTCAGCCCCAGCATTTT. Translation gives CASSFPTGATSQPQHF. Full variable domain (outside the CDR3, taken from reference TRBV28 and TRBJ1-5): DVKVTQSSRYLVKRTGEKVFLECVQDMDHENMFWYRQDPGLGLRLIYFSYDVKMKEKGDIPEGYSVSREKKERFSLILESASTNQTSMYLCASSFPTGATSQPQHFGDGTRLSIL.

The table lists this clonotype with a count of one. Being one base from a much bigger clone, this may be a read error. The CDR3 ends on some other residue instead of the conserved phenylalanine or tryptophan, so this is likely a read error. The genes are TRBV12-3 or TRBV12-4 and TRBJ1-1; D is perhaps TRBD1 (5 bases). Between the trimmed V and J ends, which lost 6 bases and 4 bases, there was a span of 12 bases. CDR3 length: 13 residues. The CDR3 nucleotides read TGTGCCAGCAGGACGCCAGGGATCACTGAAGCTTTCCTT. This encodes CASRTPGITEAFL.

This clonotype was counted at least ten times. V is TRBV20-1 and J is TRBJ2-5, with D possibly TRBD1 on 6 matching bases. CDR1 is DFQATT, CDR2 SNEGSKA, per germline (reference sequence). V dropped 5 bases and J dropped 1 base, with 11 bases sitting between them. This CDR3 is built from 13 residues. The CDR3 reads CSAVLDSQETQYF. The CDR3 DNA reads TGCAGTGCTGTCTTGGACAGCCAAGAGACCCAGTACTTC.

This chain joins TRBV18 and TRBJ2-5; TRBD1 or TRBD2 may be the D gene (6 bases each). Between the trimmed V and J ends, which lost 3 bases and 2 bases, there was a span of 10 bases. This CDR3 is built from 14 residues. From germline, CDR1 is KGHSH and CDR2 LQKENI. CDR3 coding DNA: TGTGCCAGCTCACCCCAGGGGACTCAAGAGACCCAGTACTTC. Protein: CASSPQGTQETQYF.

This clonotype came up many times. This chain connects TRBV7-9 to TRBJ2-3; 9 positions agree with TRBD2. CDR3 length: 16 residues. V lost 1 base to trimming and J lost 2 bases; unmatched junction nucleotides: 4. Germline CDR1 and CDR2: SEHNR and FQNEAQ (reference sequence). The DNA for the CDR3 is TGTGCCAGCAGCTTAGGAGTAGCGGGGGTCACAGATACGCAGTATTTT. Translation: CASSLGVAGVTDTQYF.

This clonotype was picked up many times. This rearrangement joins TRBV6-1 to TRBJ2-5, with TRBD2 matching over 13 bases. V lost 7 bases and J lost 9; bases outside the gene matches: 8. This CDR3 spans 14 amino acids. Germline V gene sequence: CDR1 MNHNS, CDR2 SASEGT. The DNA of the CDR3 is TGTGCCAGCACCAGACTAGCGGGAGGATTCGCCCAGTACTTC. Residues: CASTRLAGGFAQYF.

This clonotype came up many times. CDR3 amino acids: CSAGWDPLKAFF. The CDR3 nucleotides are TGCAGTGCTGGATGGGACCCTCTTAAAGCTTTCTTT. This chain links TRBV20-1 with TRBJ1-1, with D possibly TRBD1 on 5 matching bases. Trimming removed 5 bases at V and 9 bases at J, with 16 bases between. Germline CDR1 DFQATT, CDR2 SNEGSKA (reference sequence). The CDR3 covers 12 residues.

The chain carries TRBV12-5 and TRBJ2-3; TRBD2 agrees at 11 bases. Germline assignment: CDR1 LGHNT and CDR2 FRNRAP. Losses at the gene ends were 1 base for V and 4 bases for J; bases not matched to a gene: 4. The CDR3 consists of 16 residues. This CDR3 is CASGLGTSGQADTQYF. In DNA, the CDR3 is TGTGCTAGTGGTTTGGGGACTAGCGGGCAGGCAGATACGCAGTATTTT. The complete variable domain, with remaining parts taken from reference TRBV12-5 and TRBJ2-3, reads DARVTQTPRHKVTEMGQEVTMRCQPILGHNTVFWYRQTMMQGLELLAYFRNRAPLDDSGMPKDRFSAEMPDATLATLKIQPSEPRDSAVYFCASGLGTSGQADTQYFGPGTRLTVL.

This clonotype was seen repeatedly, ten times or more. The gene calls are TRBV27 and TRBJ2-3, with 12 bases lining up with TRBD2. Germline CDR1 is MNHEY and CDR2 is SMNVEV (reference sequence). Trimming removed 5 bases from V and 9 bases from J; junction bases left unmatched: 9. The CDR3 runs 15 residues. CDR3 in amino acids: CASSGRLAGVDTQYF. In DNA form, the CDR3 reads TGTGCCAGCAGTGGGCGACTAGCGGGAGTTGACACGCAGTATTTT.

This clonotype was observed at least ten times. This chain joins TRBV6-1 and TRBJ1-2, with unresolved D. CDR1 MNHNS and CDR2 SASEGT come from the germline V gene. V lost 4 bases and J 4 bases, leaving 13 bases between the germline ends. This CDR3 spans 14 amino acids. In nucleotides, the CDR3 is TGTGCCAGCAGTGCCATACAGAGCTCCTATGGCTACACCTTC. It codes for CASSAIQSSYGYTF.

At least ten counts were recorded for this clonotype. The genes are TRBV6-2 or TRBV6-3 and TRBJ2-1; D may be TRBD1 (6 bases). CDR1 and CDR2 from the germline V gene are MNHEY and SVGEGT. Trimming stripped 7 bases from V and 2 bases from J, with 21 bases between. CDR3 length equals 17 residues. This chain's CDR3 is CASTTRARTEPYNEQFF. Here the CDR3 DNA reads TGTGCCAGCACCACCCGTGCTCGGACAGAGCCCTACAATGAGCAGTTCTTC.

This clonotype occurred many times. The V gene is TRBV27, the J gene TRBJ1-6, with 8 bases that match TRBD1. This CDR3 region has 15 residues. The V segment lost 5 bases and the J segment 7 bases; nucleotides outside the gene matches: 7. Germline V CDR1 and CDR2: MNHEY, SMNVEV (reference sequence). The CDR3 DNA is TGTGCCAGCAGTAGCCGACAGGGGAAGAATTCACCCCTCCACTTT. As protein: CASSSRQGKNSPLHF.